The entry below gives a single T cell receptor beta chain sequence along with its context. No cognate antigen has been identified for it. There are no base qualities to consult, and no much larger clone falls within one base. This sample was taken from a study of CD39 and CD103 CD8 tumor-infiltrating T cells (dated by TCRdb to the late 2010s). For context, the study as a whole: Repertoire comparisons were shown for an HPV-positive HNSCC, an HPV-negative HNSCC, an ovarian cancer and a melanoma patient. Deep sequencing of TCRbeta CDR3 was used to compare the repertoires of CD8 TIL subsets, defined by CD103 and CD39, against those of peripheral memory CD8 T cells.

At the time samples were collected, the patients were not on therapy, although their prior treatments varied from chemotherapy, radiotherapy, surgery and immunotherapy to none at all. After thawing, cells were enriched for T lymphocytes using a negative-selection kit, and EpCAM beads were added for tumor-infiltrating lymphocytes. Memory CD8 T cells were sorted using a CD8+CD4-CD45RA- gate, without regard to whether the cells expressed CCR7. Peripheral blood mononuclear cells were isolated by Ficoll-Paque PLUS gradient and cryopreserved before analysis. Populations were sorted on a FACSAria II to 99% purity, and cell pellets were frozen without culture for TCR sequencing. For each subset, genomic DNA was extracted from about 10,000 to 100,000 sorted cells using the DNeasy Blood and Tissue Kit. The TCRbeta V-J or V-D-J regions were sequenced and mapped through the immunoSEQ service, and coverage above 10x per sample was achieved. The published analysis was carried out like this. Analysis was limited to productive rearrangements exported from the immunoSEQ Analyzer platform, and clonality was evaluated on the 500 most abundant clones. The Morisita-Horn similarity index and the Jaccard index were used to quantify the overlap in repertoires between populations. In about six cancer patients, Morisita-Horn similarity was measured between the TCR repertoires of CD8 T-cell subsets. Drawn from immuneACCESS, this table holds only the in-frame rearrangements with V and J called that TCRdb kept. Clones are partly lost; checked studies trace under half to an unresolved V gene and leave the rest unexplained. That table is the source of V, J and clone size, and D and trimming were worked out from the DNA. This sample lists under 20,000 clones; about 89% were detected once. Roughly 4.2% of the sample belongs to the ten largest clones.

Results the study describes overall, beyond this receptor: DP CD8 TILs appeared to be more oligoclonal than DN and SP CD8 TILs and blood memory CD8 T cells, with roughly 55-86% covered by the top 30 clonotypes. Clonotypes from DN TILs largely overlapped with peripheral memory CD8 repertoires, while clonotypes from DP TILs were only rarely found in blood or uninvolved lymph node.

From V the trimming removes 6 bases and from J it removes 2 bases, while the gene matches leave 7 bases of the junction unaccounted for. The CDR3, from cysteine to phenylalanine, totals 15 residues. Kept here is only the CDR3 DNA, which spans 45 bases and is read in frame from base 1. The germline V gene (reference sequence) yields LNHDA for CDR1 and SQIVND for CDR2. This receptor was identified in a human donor with head and neck squamous cell carcinoma. The chain uses TRBV19 and TRBJ2-1, with 7 middle bases fitting TRBD1. Sequences were obtained from CD8+ T cells sorted from blood. The meaning of the sample's cell subset or site label: total memory CD8 T cells (CD45RA-CCR7+/-) from blood or uninvolved lymph node. The CDR3 in this case is CASRSTGITYNEQFF. The sequenced DNA: TGTGCCAGTAGATCGACAGGGATCACCTACAATGAGCAGTTCTTC.